A single sample is the source of the 10 T cell receptor beta chains below, sequenced in a study of CD8 T cells in Susac syndrome. RNA, at about 0.45 to 1 ug, was reverse transcribed with random hexamers. TCRdb fed the immunoSEQ multiplex PCR reads into MiXCR, producing one record per CDR3 protein. Among some 260,000 distinct CDR3 sequences listed, 85% were seen once. Material: CD8+ T cells from PBMCs. All receptors derive from a human donor with multiple sclerosis.

The CDR3 loop reads CAIKTAPLHF. The CDR3, as DNA: TGTGCCATCAAAACAGCACCCCTCCACTTT. This chain links TRBV2 with TRBJ1-6; D is unclear. From germline, CDR1 is SNHLY and CDR2 FYNNEI. V was pared by 10 bases and J by 11 bases, with 9 bases between. The CDR3 contains 10 residues.

There are a few counts of this clonotype. V gene TRBV7-8 combines with J gene TRBJ2-3, with a possible D match to TRBD1 (5 bases). The germline CDR1 and CDR2 sequences are SGHVS and FQNEAQ. There are 14 residues in the CDR3. V shed 2 bases and J shed 4 bases, with 10 bases lying between them. The CDR3 DNA is TGTGCCAGCAGCTTACCAGGGAAATCAGATACGCAGTATTTT. Its translation is CASSLPGKSDTQYF. Using reference TRBV7-8 and TRBJ2-3 for the parts outside the CDR3, the full variable domain is GAGVSQSPRYKVAKRGQDVALRCDPISGHVSLFWYQQALGQGPEFLTYFQNEAQLDKSGLPSDRFFAERPEGSVSTLKIQRTQQEDSAVYLCASSLPGKSDTQYFGPGTRLTVL.

The chain uses TRBV11-2 and TRBJ2-1; TRBD2 might be the D (6 bases). V was trimmed by 0 bases and J by 2 bases, leaving 14 bases between them. Germline CDR1 and CDR2: SGHAT and FQNNGV. The CDR3 spans 17 residues. The DNA of the CDR3 is TGTGCCAGCAGCTTAGACCGACTAGTGAGAACCTACAATGAGCAGTTCTTC. It translates to CASSLDRLVRTYNEQFF. The entire variable domain, with the rest obtained from reference TRBV11-2 and TRBJ2-1, is as follows: EAGVAQSPRYKIIEKRQSVAFWCNPISGHATLYWYQQILGQGPKLLIQFQNNGVVDDSQLPKDRFSAERLKGVDSTLKIQPAKLEDSAVYLCASSLDRLVRTYNEQFFGPGTRLTVL.

The rearrangement links TRBV7-8 to TRBJ2-1, with 10 bases aligning to TRBD2. Germline V gene data show CDR1 as SGHVS and CDR2 as FQNEAQ. The CDR3 is 19 amino acids. V lost 3 bases and J lost 5; bases outside the gene matches: 16. CDR3 nucleotides: TGTGCCAGCAGCTTTGAGGCTAGCGGGAGTTGGGTCTTAGACAATGAGCAGTTCTTC. Translation gives CASSFEASGSWVLDNEQFF.

The chain recombines TRBV7-9 with TRBJ2-1; D call uncertain. The V end lost 1 base, the J end lost 6 bases, and 10 bases lay between the germline ends. The CDR3 covers 14 residues. CDR1 is SEHNR and CDR2 is FQNEAQ in the germline V gene (reference sequence). In DNA, the CDR3 is TGTGCCAGCAGCTTAGTTACCACTCCCAATGAGCAGTTCTTC. Amino acids: CASSLVTTPNEQFF.

The chain links TRBV5-6 to TRBJ2-7; D may correspond to TRBD1 or TRBD2 (5 bases each). Looked up from germline, CDR1 is SGHDT and CDR2 is YYEEEE. V gave up 2 bases and J gave up 2 bases, with 8 bases separating them. The CDR3 loop spans 13 amino acids. The CDR3 DNA reads as TGTGCCAGCAGCTTTGGGGGAGCCTACGAGCAGTACTTC. Protein product: CASSFGGAYEQYF.

The V and J genes are TRBV28 and TRBJ1-1; D not certain. Germline CDR1 reads MDHEN; CDR2 reads SYDVKM. V was cut by 3 bases and J by 0 bases, with 8 bases left in between. This CDR3 is built from 14 residues. CDR3 sequence reads: CASSFDFMNTEAFF. DNA for the CDR3: TGTGCCAGCAGTTTTGATTTCATGAACACTGAAGCTTTCTTT. The full variable domain, completed using reference TRBV28 and TRBJ1-1, is DVKVTQSSRYLVKRTGEKVFLECVQDMDHENMFWYRQDPGLGLRLIYFSYDVKMKEKGDIPEGYSVSREKKERFSLILESASTNQTSMYLCASSFDFMNTEAFFGQGTRLTVV.

The CDR3 region is CASSPVGGHPRRYGYTF. CDR3 sequence (DNA): TGTGCCAGCAGCCCCGTAGGAGGACACCCGCGTCGCTATGGCTACACCTTC. The chain combines TRBV21-1 with TRBJ1-2; the table assigns TRBD1, which was not confirmed against the DNA. TRBV21-1 is recorded as a pseudogene. The CDR3 runs to 17 residues.

The chain carries TRBV30 and TRBJ2-4; D uncertain. The ends were cut back, 6 bases at V and 0 bases at J, with 15 bases in the middle. The CDR3 runs to 15 residues. Germline assignment: CDR1 GTSNPN and CDR2 SVGIG (reference sequence). The CDR3: CACGRTVLAKNIQYF. In DNA, the CDR3 is TGTGCCTGTGGGCGTACGGTCCTAGCCAAAAACATTCAGTACTTC. Full variable domain (outside the CDR3, taken from reference TRBV30 and TRBJ2-4): SQTIHQWPATLVQPVGSPLSLECTVEGTSNPNLYWYRQAAGRGLQLLFYSVGIGQISSEVPQNLSASRPQDRQFILSSKKLLLSDSGFYLCACGRTVLAKNIQYFGAGTRLSVL.

The rearrangement joins TRBV7-9 to TRBJ2-1; TRBD2 matches at 11 bases. J was trimmed by 7 bases and V by 8 bases; bases with no gene match: 7. The germline gives CDR1 SEHNR, CDR2 FQNEAQ (reference sequence). The CDR3 has 14 residues. The CDR3 region has the DNA TGTGCCAGCGGCATTAGCGGGAGGGGGAATGAGCAGTTCTTC. Translating gives CASGISGRGNEQFF.